This entry lists 9 T cell receptor beta chains sequenced from one sample in a study of CD8 T cells in Susac syndrome. Reverse transcription of about 0.45 to 1 ug RNA was carried out with random hexamers. TCRdb processed the immunoSEQ multiplex PCR reads anew with MiXCR; each CDR3 protein has one entry. The data show some 260,000 distinct CDR3 sequences, over 85% seen once. Sample: CD4+ T cells from PBMCs. These receptors originate from a human donor with multiple sclerosis.

The rearrangement uses TRBV2 and TRBJ1-1; maybe TRBD1 (5 bases). Trimming took 3 bases from V and 4 from J, leaving 12 bases between them. The length of the CDR3 is 14 residues. CDR1 and CDR2 from the germline V gene are SNHLY and FYNNEI. CDR3 loop: CASSEEGKSTEAFF. The CDR3 DNA reads as TGTGCCAGCAGTGAGGAGGGGAAGAGCACTGAAGCTTTCTTT.

This chain connects TRBV11-2 to TRBJ2-2; D unclear. CDR1 SGHAT and CDR2 FQNNGV come from the germline V gene. The CDR3 has 14 residues. V was shortened by 3 bases and J by 1 base, with 6 bases between the two germline ends. The CDR3 loop is CASSLFRNTGELFF. The CDR3 DNA sequence: TGTGCCAGCAGCTTGTTCCGGAACACCGGGGAGCTGTTTTTT.

The rearrangement uses TRBV29-1 and TRBJ1-2; perhaps TRBD1 as D (5 bases). Trimming cost V 3 bases and J 4 bases, with 12 bases left between them. Germline V lookup: CDR1 SQVTM, CDR2 ANQGSEA. The CDR3 is 13 residues long. CDR3 DNA: TGCAGCGTTGAGCAGGGCATCCCCTATGGCTACACCTTC. Translation gives CSVEQGIPYGYTF.

This clonotype was recorded once. The chain couples TRBV30 to TRBJ1-3; no firm D call. V lost 8 bases, J lost 3 bases, and 14 bases lay in between. There are 13 residues in the CDR3. Germline lookup yields CDR1 GTSNPN and CDR2 SVGIG (reference sequence). CDR3 nucleotide sequence: TGTGCCCTGGACCGAGCCAATGGAAACACCATATATTTT. Amino acids: CALDRANGNTIYF.

The J gene is TRBJ1-2, the V gene TRBV2, with D uncertain. This CDR3 is built from 13 residues. Germline V gene data show CDR1 as SNHLY and CDR2 as FYNNEI. V was trimmed by 3 bases and J by 3 bases, leaving 8 bases between them. CDR3 coding DNA: TGTGCCAGCAGTGAGTCAACATACTATGGCTACACCTTC. Its translation is CASSESTYYGYTF.

The chain uses TRBV5-6 and TRBJ2-5; D tentatively reads TRBD1 or TRBD2 (5 bases each). This CDR3 is 17 amino acids long. The germline V gene has CDR1 SGHDT and CDR2 YYEEEE. Trimming removed 4 bases at V and 5 bases at J, with 24 bases between. The CDR3 is CASSPPLGETNWETQYF. CDR3 sequence (DNA): TGTGCCAGCAGCCCCCCGCTGGGGGAAACCAATTGGGAGACCCAGTACTTC.

The rearrangement links TRBV30 to TRBJ2-1, with TRBD1 matching over 7 bases. Per the germline V gene, CDR1 is GTSNPN and CDR2 is SVGIG (reference sequence). With 2 bases clipped from V and 4 bases from J, the junction kept 2 bases outside the gene matches. This CDR3 spans 13 amino acids. The CDR3 nucleotides are TGTGCCTGGAGTTCAGGGGGATACAATGAGCAGTTCTTC. This encodes CAWSSGGYNEQFF.

V and J are TRBV2 and TRBJ2-2, with no clear D. The CDR3 runs 14 residues. The germline V and J ends were trimmed by 3 bases and 3 bases, with 8 bases remaining between them. From germline, CDR1 is SNHLY and CDR2 FYNNEI. The CDR3 DNA reads TGTGCCAGCAGTGAGACTTGGGACACCGGGGAGCTGTTTTTT. Protein product: CASSETWDTGELFF.

The sample holds one count of this clonotype. The V gene is TRBV20-1, the J gene TRBJ2-5; perhaps TRBD2 as D (6 bases). This CDR3 comprises 15 residues. The V end was cut by 6 bases, the J end by 2 bases, with 19 bases between. Looked up from germline, CDR1 is DFQATT and CDR2 is SNEGSKA (reference sequence). CDR3 region: CSAPRPAGVQETQYF. The CDR3, as DNA: TGCAGTGCCCCCCGCCCAGCGGGCGTTCAAGAGACCCAGTACTTC.